This T cell receptor (beta chain) appears in the sequencing data of a study of beta chain features in type 1 diabetes. The CDR3 contains 14 residues. Per the germline V gene, CDR1 is SQVTM and CDR2 is ANQGSEA. J gave up 4 bases and V 3 bases, and 8 bases lay outside the gene matches. As every portion of the isolated RNA was reverse transcribed, the sequencing read expressed TCRB transcripts. Profiled with immunoSEQ multiplex PCR; TCRdb holds only in-frame clones, not every one. The table records 200,000 to 250,000 clones, 68% of them present only once. Via the markers CD45RO/CCR7/CD25/CD127/CD95/CD27, stem cell-like memory, regulatory, central memory and naive CD4+ cells were sorted.

The sequenced sample was naive CD4+ T cells from blood. The V gene is TRBV29-1, the J gene TRBJ1-1, with 7 positions matching TRBD1. This sequence was found in a man aged 25-45 years in good health. Written as DNA, the CDR3 is TGCAGCGTTGAGCGACAGGGATTGGGCACTGAAGCTTTCTTT. It specifies CSVERQGLGTEAFF.